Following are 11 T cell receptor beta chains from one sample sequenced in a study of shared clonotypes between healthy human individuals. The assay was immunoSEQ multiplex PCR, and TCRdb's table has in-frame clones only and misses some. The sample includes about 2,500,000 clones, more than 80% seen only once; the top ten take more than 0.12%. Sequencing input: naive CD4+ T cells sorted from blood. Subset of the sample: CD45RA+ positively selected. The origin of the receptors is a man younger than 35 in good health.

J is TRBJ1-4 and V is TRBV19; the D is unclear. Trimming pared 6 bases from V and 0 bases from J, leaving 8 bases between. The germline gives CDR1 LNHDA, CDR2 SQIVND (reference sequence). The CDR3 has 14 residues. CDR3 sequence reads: CASRALATNEKLFF. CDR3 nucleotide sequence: TGTGCCAGTAGGGCACTCGCAACTAATGAAAAACTGTTTTTT.

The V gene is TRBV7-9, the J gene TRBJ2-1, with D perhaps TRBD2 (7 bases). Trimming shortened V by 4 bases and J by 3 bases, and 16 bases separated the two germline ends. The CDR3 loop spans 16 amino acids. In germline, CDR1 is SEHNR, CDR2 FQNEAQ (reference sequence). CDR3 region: CASSSKGGAGYNEQFF. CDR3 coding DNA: TGTGCCAGCAGCTCCAAAGGGGGGGCTGGCTACAATGAGCAGTTCTTC.

The CDR3 is CATSASGRISTGELFF. The CDR3 DNA follows: TGTGCCACCAGTGCTAGCGGGAGAATTAGCACCGGGGAGCTGTTTTTT. The genes are TRBV19 and TRBJ2-2; TRBD2 matches 10 bases. The CDR3 has 16 amino acids. Germline V gene sequence: CDR1 LNHDA, CDR2 SQIVND (reference sequence). The junction had 12 bases not matched to a gene; V was cut back by 10 bases and J by 4 bases.

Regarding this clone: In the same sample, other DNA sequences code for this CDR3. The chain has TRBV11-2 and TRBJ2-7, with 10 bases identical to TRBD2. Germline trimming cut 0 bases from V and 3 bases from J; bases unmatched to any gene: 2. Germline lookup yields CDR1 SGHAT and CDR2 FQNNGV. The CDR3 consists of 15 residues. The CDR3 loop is CASSLELAGGYEQYF. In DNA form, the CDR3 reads TGTGCCAGCAGCTTAGAGTTAGCGGGAGGCTACGAGCAGTACTTC. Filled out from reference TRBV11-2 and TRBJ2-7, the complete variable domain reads EAGVAQSPRYKIIEKRQSVAFWCNPISGHATLYWYQQILGQGPKLLIQFQNNGVVDDSQLPKDRFSAERLKGVDSTLKIQPAKLEDSAVYLCASSLELAGGYEQYFGPGTRLTVT.

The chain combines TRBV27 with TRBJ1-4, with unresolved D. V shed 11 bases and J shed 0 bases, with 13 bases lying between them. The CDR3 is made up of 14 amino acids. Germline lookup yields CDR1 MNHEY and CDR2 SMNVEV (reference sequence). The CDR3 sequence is CASGRTSTNEKLFF. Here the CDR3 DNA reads TGTGCCTCGGGCAGGACCTCAACTAATGAAAAACTGTTTTTT. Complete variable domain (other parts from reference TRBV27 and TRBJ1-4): EAQVTQNPRYLITVTGKKLTVTCSQNMNHEYMSWYRQDPGLGLRQIYYSMNVEVTDKGDVPEGYKVSRKEKRNFPLILESPSPNQTSLYFCASGRTSTNEKLFFGSGTQLSVL.

CDR3 sequence reads: CASLRTGGDYGYTF. The CDR3 region has the DNA TGCGCCAGCCTACGGACAGGGGGGGACTATGGCTACACCTTC. This chain connects TRBV10-2 to TRBJ1-2, with 10 positions matching TRBD1. CDR3 size: 14 residues. Unmatched junction bases numbered 6, after V lost 8 bases and J lost 3 bases. Looked up from germline, CDR1 is WSHSY and CDR2 is SAAADI.

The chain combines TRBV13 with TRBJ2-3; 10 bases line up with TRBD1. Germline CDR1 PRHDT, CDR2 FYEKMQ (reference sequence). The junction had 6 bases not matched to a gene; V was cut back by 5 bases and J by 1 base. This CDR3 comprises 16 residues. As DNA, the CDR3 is TGTGCCAGCAGCCTCTGGACAGGGGGAGGCACAGATACGCAGTATTTT. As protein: CASSLWTGGGTDTQYF.

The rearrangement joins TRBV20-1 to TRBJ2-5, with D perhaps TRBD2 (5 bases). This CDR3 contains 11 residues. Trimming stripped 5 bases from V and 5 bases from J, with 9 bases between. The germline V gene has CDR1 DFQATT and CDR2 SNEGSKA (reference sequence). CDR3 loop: CSAGSQETQYF. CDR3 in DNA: TGCAGTGCTGGGAGTCAGGAGACCCAGTACTTC.

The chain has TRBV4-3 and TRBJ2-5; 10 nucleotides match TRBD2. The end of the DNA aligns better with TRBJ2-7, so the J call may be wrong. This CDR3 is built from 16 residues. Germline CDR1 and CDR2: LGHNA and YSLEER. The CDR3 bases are TGCGCCAGCAGCCGAAGACTAGCGGGTAGCTCCTACGAGCAGTACTTC. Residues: CASSRRLAGSSYEQYF.

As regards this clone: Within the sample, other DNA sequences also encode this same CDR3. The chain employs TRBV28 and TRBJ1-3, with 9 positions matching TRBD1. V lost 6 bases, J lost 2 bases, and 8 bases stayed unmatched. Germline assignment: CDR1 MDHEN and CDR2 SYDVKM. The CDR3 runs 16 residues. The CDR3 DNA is TGTGCCAGCAGCCCACCGGGACAGGGTGCTGGAAACACCATATATTTT. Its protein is CASSPPGQGAGNTIYF.

CDR3 DNA: TGTGCCAGCGGGCCCGGGGGAGGGCGGGTGAAAGAAAAACTGTTTTTT. This gives the protein CASGPGGGRVKEKLFF. J is TRBJ1-4 and V is TRBV28; weak D call: TRBD1 (5 bases). Germline CDR1 MDHEN, CDR2 SYDVKM. The CDR3 runs to 16 residues. The V gene lost 8 bases and the J gene lost 8 bases, with 24 bases spanning the gap.